What follows are 28 T cell receptor beta chains derived from one specimen sequenced in a study of T cells after yellow fever vaccination. TCRdb ran MiXCR on the 5' RACE reads and lists one entry per CDR3 protein. The table has about 240,000 distinct CDR3 sequences, 6.9% seen once. The material sequenced was CD4+ T cells sorted from PBMCs, taken 15 days after the yellow fever booster vaccination. The receptors stem from a man younger than 45 who received the YFV17D yellow fever vaccine.

This clonotype has a count of ten or more. A junction end diverges from the germline sequence, so it may reflect a read error. The chain couples TRBV7-2 to TRBJ2-4, with 10 bases lining up with TRBD2. Germline CDR1 and CDR2: SGHTA and FQGNSA. The CDR3 totals 13 residues. DNA for the CDR3: TGTGCCAGCAGCTTAATAGTAGCGGGAGGTCCCCACTTC. Translating it yields CASSLIVAGGPHF.

V gene TRBV19 combines with J gene TRBJ1-1, with a tentative D call TRBD1 (6 bases). Trimming left V 8 bases short and J 0 bases short, with 10 bases between. The germline CDR1 and CDR2 sequences are LNHDA and SQIVND (reference sequence). CDR3 size: 13 residues. The CDR3 coding sequence is TGTGCCAGTGGACAGATCATGAACACTGAAGCTTTCTTT. Protein: CASGQIMNTEAFF.

This clonotype was counted only a few times. The chain uses TRBV6-6 and TRBJ1-4; no clear D gene. The CDR3 sequence is 13 residues long. Germline-derived CDR1 and CDR2 are MNHNY and SVGAGI (reference sequence). Trimming took off 8 bases at V and 2 bases at J, with 9 bases between the two ends. CDR3: CASSANTNEKLFF. CDR3 bases: TGTGCCAGCTCCGCTAATACTAATGAAAAACTGTTTTTT.

This clonotype was detected a few times. This rearrangement joins TRBV30 to TRBJ2-7; 11 positions agree with TRBD1. This CDR3 is 15 amino acids long. The germline V gene encodes CDR1 GTSNPN and CDR2 SVGIG (reference sequence). The ends lost 0 bases at V and 3 bases at J; junction bases unmatched: 4. The CDR3 region has the DNA TGTGCCTGGAGTGTATCTGGGACAGGGGGCTACGAGCAGTACTTC. Translating gives CAWSVSGTGGYEQYF.

The chain carries TRBV10-3 and TRBJ1-2; 10 nucleotides match TRBD1. J gave up 1 base and V 10 bases, and 9 bases lay outside the gene matches. CDR1 and CDR2 (germline): ENHRY, SYGVKD. The length of the CDR3 is 15 residues. The CDR3 DNA is TGTGCCACTGGACAGGGGGTGAATTTTAACTATGGCTACACCTTC. Translating gives CATGQGVNFNYGYTF.

This clonotype showed up many times. The V call is TRBV7-8, the J call TRBJ2-3; 8 bases fit TRBD1. The junction had 4 bases not matched to a gene; V was cut back by 5 bases and J by 3 bases. Germline CDR1 reads SGHVS; CDR2 reads FQNEAQ. The CDR3 totals 14 residues. The CDR3 coding sequence is TGTGCCAGCAGCCAACGACAGGGGACAGATACGCAGTATTTT. It translates to CASSQRQGTDTQYF.

This chain uses TRBV6-5 with TRBJ1-3; D remains unclear. The CDR3 loop spans 16 amino acids. Germline V CDR1 and CDR2: MNHEY, SVGAGI. V gave up 0 bases and J gave up 0 bases, with 9 bases separating them. Here the CDR3 DNA reads TGTGCCAGCAGTTACTCGCAGCAAAACTCTGGAAACACCATATATTTT. This gives the protein CASSYSQQNSGNTIYF.

The genes are TRBV4-2 and TRBJ2-7; D is undetermined. CDR1 and CDR2 from the germline V gene are LGHNA and YNFKEQ. CDR3 length equals 15 residues. V was trimmed by 3 bases and J by 2 bases, leaving 14 bases between them. The DNA for the CDR3 is TGTGCCAGCAGCCACAGTCCACTTAAAACCTACGAGCAGTACTTC. Translation gives CASSHSPLKTYEQYF.

The chain couples TRBV20-1 to TRBJ2-7; no clear D. Germline loops: CDR1 DFQATT, CDR2 SNEGSKA (reference sequence). The CDR3 runs 13 residues. V was shortened by 3 bases and J by 5 bases, with 14 bases between the two germline ends. The CDR3 DNA reads as TGCAGTGCTAGTGGCGCTACCAGCCACGAGCAGTACTTC. Translating gives CSASGATSHEQYF.

V gene TRBV12-3 or TRBV12-4 combines with J gene TRBJ2-3; D not resolved. CDR3 length equals 13 residues. V lost 8 bases to trimming and J lost 3 bases, with 12 bases between them. The CDR3 here is CASSRASTDTQYF. The CDR3 DNA is TGTGCCAGCTCCCGAGCCTCTACAGATACGCAGTATTTT.

About this clonotype: A much larger clone differs by one base, so this may be a read error. V and J are TRBV6-1 and TRBJ2-7; a weak D match, TRBD1 (6 bases). The CDR3 contains 14 residues. The germline CDR1 and CDR2 sequences are MNHNS and SASEGT. The ends were cut back, 6 bases at V and 6 bases at J, with 18 bases in the middle. The CDR3 coding sequence is TGTGCCAGCAGCAAAGGACAGCTAGCTTGCGAGCAGTACTTC. This gives the protein CASSKGQLACEQYF.

This clonotype was detected a few times. V is TRBV5-1 and J is TRBJ2-7, with 7 bases lining up with TRBD1. Trimming cost V 2 bases and J 6 bases; bases outside gene matches: 8. This CDR3 has 14 amino acids. Germline V gene lookup returns CDR1 SGHRS and CDR2 YFSETQ. The CDR3: CASSFEDRAGEQYF. CDR3 nucleotide sequence: TGCGCCAGCAGCTTCGAAGACAGGGCGGGCGAGCAGTACTTC. The full variable domain, its missing parts supplied by reference TRBV5-1 and TRBJ2-7, is KAGVTQTPRYLIKTRGQQVTLSCSPISGHRSVSWYQQTPGQGLQFLFEYFSETQRNKGNFPGRFSGRQFSNSRSEMNVSTLELGDSALYLCASSFEDRAGEQYFGPGTRLTVT.

This clonotype was seen more than once but under ten times. The V gene is TRBV18, the J gene TRBJ1-1; D perhaps matches TRBD1 (6 bases). Germline V gene lookup returns CDR1 KGHSH and CDR2 LQKENI. Trimming took 5 bases from V and 3 from J, leaving 13 bases between them. The CDR3 contains 14 residues. The CDR3 protein is CASSRGASDTEAFF. The CDR3 DNA reads as TGTGCCAGCTCAAGGGGGGCATCGGACACTGAAGCTTTCTTT.

CDR3 nucleotides: TGCGCCAGCAGTCAAATGAGGCCCCTGGGGGAGTACTTC. Residues: CASSQMRPLGEYF. V is TRBV23-1 and J is TRBJ2-4, with D tentatively TRBD1 or TRBD2 (5 bases each). TRBV23-1 is noted as an ORF with a role that remains uncertain. V was clipped by 2 bases and J by 14 bases, with 16 bases between them. This CDR3 spans 13 amino acids.

This clonotype was recorded a few times. CDR3 DNA: TGCAGTGCTAATTCGTATCAATTAGAGTTGGATGAGCAGTTCTTC. Translating it yields CSANSYQLELDEQFF. The chain employs TRBV20-1 and TRBJ2-1, with no clear D. Trimming removed 4 bases from V and 8 bases from J, with 21 bases in between. CDR3 size: 15 residues. CDR1 and CDR2 from the germline V gene are DFQATT and SNEGSKA (reference sequence).

This clonotype showed up just a few times. V is TRBV12-3 or TRBV12-4 and J is TRBJ2-7; 11 positions agree with TRBD2. The length of the CDR3 is 13 residues. CDR3 coding DNA: TGTGCGGGACCGGGACTAGCGGACTACGAGCAGTACTTC. Residues: CAGPGLADYEQYF.

This clonotype was seen many times. The chain combines TRBV19 with TRBJ2-5, with TRBD2 as a possible D gene (5 bases). Trimming stripped 8 bases from V and 2 bases from J, with 15 bases between. This CDR3 spans 14 amino acids. CDR1 is LNHDA, CDR2 SQIVND, per germline (reference sequence). This CDR3 reads CASRGYGIQETQYF. CDR3 DNA: TGTGCCAGTCGAGGGTATGGGATACAAGAGACCCAGTACTTC.

This clonotype showed up just a few times. The chain has TRBV3-1 and TRBJ1-5, with TRBD1 matching over 7 bases. Germline trimming cut 2 bases from V and 5 bases from J; bases unmatched to any gene: 6. The germline CDR1 and CDR2 sequences are LGHDT and YNNKEL (reference sequence). CDR3 size: 15 residues. This CDR3 is CASSQRDSPYQPQHF. The CDR3 region has the DNA TGTGCCAGCAGCCAAAGGGACAGCCCCTATCAGCCCCAGCATTTT.

In its sample, this clonotype was seen many times. The V gene is TRBV27, the J gene TRBJ1-6; D possibly corresponds to TRBD1 (6 bases). The CDR3 runs to 15 residues. Trimming cost V 5 bases and J 6 bases, with 14 bases left between them. CDR1 is MNHEY and CDR2 is SMNVEV in the germline V gene (reference sequence). The CDR3 DNA reads as TGTGCCAGCAGTAGACCGGGGGCGCCTAATTCACCCCTCCACTTT. Protein: CASSRPGAPNSPLHF.

This clonotype was observed a few times. This CDR3 is CASSYSGLAQYPKPYNEQFF. The CDR3 DNA reads as TGTGCCAGCAGTTACTCGGGACTAGCGCAATATCCTAAACCCTACAATGAGCAGTTCTTC. The chain has TRBV6-2 or TRBV6-3 and TRBJ2-1; 10 bases are a match to TRBD2. The germline V gene has CDR1 MNHEY and CDR2 SVGEGT. V was clipped by 0 bases and J by 2 bases; unmatched bases: 13. This CDR3 is built from 20 residues.

This clonotype was found many times. The V and J genes are TRBV20-1 and TRBJ2-7, with a weak D call TRBD2 (6 bases). CDR3 size: 16 residues. Germline V gives CDR1 DFQATT, CDR2 SNEGSKA (reference sequence). With 4 bases removed from V and 1 base from J, the gap between germline ends came to 20 bases. CDR3 nucleotides: TGCAGTGCTAAGTCTGTGGAGGGAGGAGCATCCTACGAGCAGTACTTC. Translated: CSAKSVEGGASYEQYF.

In its sample, this clonotype was seen many times. The gene calls are TRBV20-1 and TRBJ2-1; no reliable D call. Between the trimmed V and J ends, which lost 1 base and 4 bases, there was a span of 8 bases. The CDR3 consists of 13 residues. The V gene's germline CDR1 is DFQATT and CDR2 SNEGSKA (reference sequence). The CDR3 nucleotides are TGCAGTGCTAGAGTGGACGATTACAATGAGCAGTTCTTC. Its translation: CSARVDDYNEQFF.

The chain is built from TRBV7-2 and TRBJ2-7, with 10 bases matching TRBD2. Trimming at V came to 1 base and at J to 4 bases, leaving 4 bases not matched to a gene. The germline V gene encodes CDR1 SGHTA and CDR2 FQGNSA. CDR3 length: 15 amino acids. DNA of the CDR3: TGTGCCAGCAGCTTAGAGCTAGCGGGAGCGTACGAGCAGTACTTC. Residues: CASSLELAGAYEQYF.

At least ten counts were recorded for this clonotype. The chain has TRBV20-1 and TRBJ2-7; D perhaps matches TRBD1 (5 bases). Germline V gene sequence: CDR1 DFQATT, CDR2 SNEGSKA (reference sequence). The CDR3 is 13 amino acids. DNA of the CDR3: TGCGGAGTCCCCCGGACACCATCCTACGAGCAGTACTTC. It codes for CGVPRTPSYEQYF.

The rearrangement joins TRBV24-1 to TRBJ2-5, with D perhaps TRBD1 (5 bases). CDR3 length: 13 residues. V lost 9 bases and J 5 bases, leaving 15 bases between the germline ends. Germline V gives CDR1 KGHDR, CDR2 SFDVKD. The CDR3 protein is CATQQDHRETQYF. The CDR3 DNA reads as TGTGCCACCCAACAGGACCACCGGGAGACCCAGTACTTC.

This clonotype was seen more than once but under ten times. The J gene is TRBJ2-6, the V gene TRBV24-1, with 8 nucleotides matching TRBD2. This CDR3 has 18 residues. In germline, CDR1 is KGHDR, CDR2 SFDVKD. Losses at the gene ends were 1 base for V and 2 bases for J; bases not matched to a gene: 6. CDR3 sequence: CATSDFRTSPAGANVLTF. The DNA of the CDR3 is TGTGCCACCAGTGATTTCAGGACTAGCCCCGCTGGGGCCAACGTCCTGACTTTC.

The table lists this clonotype with many counts. V gene TRBV10-3 combines with J gene TRBJ2-5; no clear D. V lost 3 bases and J lost 2, with 7 bases in between. Per germline, CDR1 ENHRY and CDR2 SYGVKD. The CDR3 contains 13 residues. The CDR3: CAISDGVQETQYF. Here the CDR3 DNA reads TGTGCCATCAGTGATGGGGTACAAGAGACCCAGTACTTC.

The J gene is TRBJ2-2, the V gene TRBV3-1, with D perhaps matching TRBD1 or TRBD2 (5 bases each). The CDR3 extends over 15 amino acids. Between the trimmed V and J ends, which lost 4 bases and 6 bases, there was a span of 15 bases. Germline CDR1 and CDR2: LGHDT and YNNKEL (reference sequence). The CDR3 loop is CASSPSGARAGELFF. The CDR3 DNA reads as TGTGCCAGCAGCCCTTCCGGGGCTAGGGCCGGGGAGCTGTTTTTT.